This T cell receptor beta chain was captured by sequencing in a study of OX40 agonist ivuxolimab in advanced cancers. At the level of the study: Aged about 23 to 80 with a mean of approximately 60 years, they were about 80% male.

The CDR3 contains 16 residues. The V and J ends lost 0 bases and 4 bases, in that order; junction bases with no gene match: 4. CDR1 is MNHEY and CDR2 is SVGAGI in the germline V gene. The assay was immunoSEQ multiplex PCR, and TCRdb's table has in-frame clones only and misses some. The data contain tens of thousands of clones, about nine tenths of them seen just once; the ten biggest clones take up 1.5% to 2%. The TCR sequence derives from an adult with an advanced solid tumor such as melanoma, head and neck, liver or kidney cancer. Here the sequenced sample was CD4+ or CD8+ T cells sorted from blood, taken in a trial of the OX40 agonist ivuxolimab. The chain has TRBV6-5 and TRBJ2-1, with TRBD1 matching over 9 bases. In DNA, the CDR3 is TGTGCCAGCAGTTACTCGACAGGGGGACTTTACAATGAGCAGTTCTTC. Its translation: CASSYSTGGLYNEQFF.